This TCR beta chain was identified during a study of Graves' ophthalmopathy and Graves' hyperthyroidism. General study points: Both a roughly 70% sensitivity and an approximately 79% specificity characterized the model's predictions of ophthalmopathy progression.

Turning to this clonotype: The antigen remains undetermined.

RNA transcripts were the source from which TCR beta CDR3 regions were amplified. A first-round RT-PCR used HTBI primers, followed by a second-round multiplex PCR. MiXCR, applied by TCRdb to the multiplex PCR reads, yields one record per CDR3 protein. This table has about 700,000 distinct CDR3 sequences, roughly 40% appearing once. The germline CDR1 and CDR2 sequences are SGHTA and FQGNSA. This CDR3 is 12 amino acids long. V gave up 4 bases and J gave up 1 base, with 5 bases separating them. The chain employs TRBV7-2 and TRBJ2-7; D unclear. This TCR came from an adult man with Graves' ophthalmopathy. The source material was peripheral blood. This CDR3 is CASSWASYEQYF. As DNA, the CDR3 is TGTGCCAGCAGCTGGGCTTCCTACGAGCAGTACTTC. Full variable domain (remainder filled in from reference TRBV7-2 and TRBJ2-7): GAGVSQSPSNKVTEKGKDVELRCDPISGHTALYWYRQSLGQGLEFLIYFQGNSAPDKSGLPSDRFSAERTGGSVSTLTIQRTQQEDSAVYLCASSWASYEQYFGPGTRLTVT.